Sequencing of this T cell receptor beta chain was carried out in a study of cytomegalovirus exposure and HLA in healthy donors. Some clones are missing from TCRdb's copy, which holds only in-frame ones; the method was immunoSEQ multiplex PCR. Counted here are approximately 60,000 clones, around 90% occurring once; the ten biggest clones make up approximately 3%. The length of the CDR3 is 17 residues. V was pared by 5 bases and J by 8 bases, with 17 bases of the junction left unmatched. Germline assignment: CDR1 PRHDT and CDR2 FYEKMQ (reference sequence). The sequenced sample consisted of PBMCs. The chain uses TRBV13 and TRBJ2-4; 8 bases agree with TRBD1. The TCR was taken from a man aged 18 to 29 in good health and CMV-seronegative. CDR3 sequence (DNA): TGTGCCAGCAGCCGAGGGGTAAAGTCGGACAGGGTAGACATTCAGTACTTC. Translated, it gives CASSRGVKSDRVDIQYF.